Following are 22 T cell receptor beta chains from one sample sequenced in a study of blood T cells in healthy people across ages. PCR was performed a second time for about 7 to 12 cycles using a sample-barcoded 5' primer and a J-beta primer mix. TCRdb re-analysed the 5' RACE reads in MiXCR, keeping a single row per CDR3 protein. The sample lists 750,000 or so distinct CDR3 sequences; 25% were seen once. This sample was also put to use in a study of T cells of mothers and their children.

Sequencing was performed on blood. The receptors here all came from a boy younger than 18 in good health.

This clonotype appeared a few times. V usage is TRBV4-3 and J usage is TRBJ2-3; no clear D. Germline V lookup: CDR1 LGHNA, CDR2 YSLEER. The CDR3 runs to 17 residues. Trimming left V 0 bases short and J 0 bases short, with 13 bases between. CDR3 in amino acids: CASSQDRSALSTDTQYF. The CDR3 bases are TGCGCCAGCAGCCAAGATAGAAGCGCCCTTAGCACAGATACGCAGTATTTT.

This clonotype was counted only a few times. The chain carries TRBV9 and TRBJ2-3; no clear D. The V and J ends lost 0 bases and 2 bases respectively, with 10 bases between them. Looked up from germline, CDR1 is SGDLS and CDR2 is YYNGEE. This CDR3 is built from 15 residues. CDR3 DNA sequence: TGTGCCAGCAGCGTAGAGGTCGGGTACACAGATACGCAGTATTTT. Translated, it gives CASSVEVGYTDTQYF.

V and J are TRBV6-1 and TRBJ1-4; 7 bases match TRBD1. V lost 7 bases, J lost 7 bases, and 12 bases stayed unmatched. The CDR3 is 15 amino acids. Germline-derived CDR1 and CDR2 are MNHNS and SASEGT. CDR3 protein: CASTNNRGRREKLFF. The CDR3 nucleotides are TGTGCCAGCACTAACAATAGGGGGCGACGTGAAAAACTGTTTTTT.

This clonotype was detected only a few times. This chain connects TRBV6-6 to TRBJ1-1; D unresolved. This CDR3 is built from 12 residues. Per germline, CDR1 MNHNY and CDR2 SVGAGI (reference sequence). With 6 bases removed from V and 3 bases from J, the gap between germline ends came to 8 bases. CDR3 in DNA: TGTGCCAGCAGATCACAGTACACTGAAGCTTTCTTT. Translating it yields CASRSQYTEAFF.

This clonotype was observed a few times. This sequence joins TRBV6-1 and TRBJ2-4, with D possibly TRBD2 on 7 matching bases. The CDR3 is 15 amino acids. Trimming cost V 3 bases and J 6 bases, with 15 bases left between them. Germline CDR1 MNHNS, CDR2 SASEGT. The CDR3 protein is CASSEGGRFTNIQYF. CDR3 DNA sequence: TGTGCCAGCAGTGAGGGGGGGCGGTTTACAAACATTCAGTACTTC.

The chain carries TRBV9 and TRBJ2-2, with D maybe TRBD1 (6 bases). This CDR3 spans 15 amino acids. V was pared by 7 bases and J by 5 bases, with 18 bases between. CDR1 is SGDLS and CDR2 is YYNGEE in the germline V gene. CDR3 sequence reads: CASSPNRVTTGELFF. The CDR3 DNA follows: TGTGCCAGCTCCCCGAACAGGGTGACAACCGGGGAGCTGTTTTTT.

The chain employs TRBV7-2 and TRBJ2-1; possibly TRBD1 for D (5 bases). V was pared by 5 bases and J by 2 bases, with 13 bases between. The CDR3 extends over 15 amino acids. The germline V gene encodes CDR1 SGHTA and CDR2 FQGNSA. The CDR3 DNA sequence: TGTGCCAGCAGCCCCTCACAGGATACCTACAATGAGCAGTTCTTC. It encodes CASSPSQDTYNEQFF.

V gene TRBV10-3 combines with J gene TRBJ1-1, with D unresolved. Trimming took 9 bases from V and 0 from J, leaving 14 bases between them. Germline CDR1 ENHRY, CDR2 SYGVKD. This CDR3 contains 14 residues. The CDR3: CAIRTELMNTEAFF. In nucleotides, the CDR3 is TGTGCCATAAGGACGGAACTGATGAACACTGAAGCTTTCTTT.

V gene TRBV12-3 or TRBV12-4 combines with J gene TRBJ1-2; 7 nucleotides align to TRBD1. With V trimmed by 6 bases and J by 4 bases, 5 bases remained unmatched. This CDR3 has 13 amino acids. Here the CDR3 DNA reads TGTGCCAGCAGACCGGGACAGCGCTATGGCTACACCTTC. It specifies CASRPGQRYGYTF.

V usage is TRBV12-3 or TRBV12-4 and J usage is TRBJ1-4, with unresolved D. This CDR3 comprises 15 residues. V lost 5 bases and J lost 2, with 12 bases in between. The CDR3 protein is CASSISTVTNEKLFF. The CDR3 coding sequence is TGTGCCAGCAGTATATCGACCGTTACTAATGAAAAACTGTTTTTT.

The chain recombines TRBV28 with TRBJ2-5, with D possibly being TRBD2 (6 bases). The J call is in doubt because the DNA end fits TRBJ2-7 better. The CDR3 totals 14 residues. CDR1 and CDR2 from the germline V gene are MDHEN and SYDVKM. CDR3 loop: CASGGTSSSYEQYF. The CDR3 coding sequence is TGTGCCAGCGGGGGGACGTCAAGCTCCTACGAGCAGTACTTC.

The chain has TRBV29-1 and TRBJ2-5, with 9 positions matching TRBD2. V dropped 3 bases and J dropped 0; count of bases not matched to a gene: 5. CDR1 SQVTM and CDR2 ANQGSEA come from the germline V gene. The CDR3 runs 15 residues. Here the CDR3 DNA reads TGCAGCGTTGATTTAGCGGGGGAGTACCAAGAGACCCAGTACTTC. Protein: CSVDLAGEYQETQYF. The variable domain in full, with the rest retrieved from reference TRBV29-1 and TRBJ2-5, is SAVISQKPSRDICQRGTSLTIQCQVDSQVTMMFWYRQQPGQSLTLIATANQGSEATYESGFVIDKFPISRPNLTFSTLTVSNMSPEDSSIYLCSVDLAGEYQETQYFGPGTRLLVL.

This rearrangement joins TRBV7-2 to TRBJ2-2, with D possibly called TRBD1 or TRBD2 (6 bases each). This CDR3 is built from 14 residues. V was pared by 8 bases and J by 4 bases, with 14 bases between. Germline loops: CDR1 SGHTA, CDR2 FQGNSA. The CDR3 bases are TGTGCCAGCGGGGTAGGGGGGATCACCGGGGAGCTGTTTTTT. Its protein product is CASGVGGITGELFF.

J is TRBJ2-1 and V is TRBV29-1; tentatively, D is TRBD2 (6 bases). Trimming left V 3 bases short and J 8 bases short, with 14 bases between. The V gene's germline CDR1 is SQVTM and CDR2 ANQGSEA. The CDR3 spans 13 residues. The CDR3 nucleotides read TGCAGCGTTGACGCGGGAAATCTCGATGAGCAGTTCTTC. This codes for CSVDAGNLDEQFF.

As concerns this clonotype: The CDR3 does not close with the conserved phenylalanine or tryptophan, likely indicating a read error. The chain joins TRBV4-1 to TRBJ2-5; 10 bases align to TRBD1. The J call may not be correct, given that the DNA end is closer to TRBJ2-7. The length of the CDR3 is 15 residues. Germline values: CDR1 MGHRA, CDR2 YSYEKL. In nucleotides, the CDR3 is TGCGCCAGCAGCCGGGCGGGACAGGGGTCCTACGAGCAGTACCTC. Encoded protein: CASSRAGQGSYEQYL.

For this clonotype: Germline and junction disagree at one end, which may indicate a read error. The J gene is TRBJ2-2, the V gene TRBV20-1; D tentatively fits TRBD1 or TRBD2 (6 bases each). The CDR3 consists of 16 residues. Germline V lookup: CDR1 DFQATT, CDR2 SNEGSKA (reference sequence). CDR3 nucleotide sequence: TGCAGTGCTAGAGATTCCGCCAGGGGAGGCACCGGGGAGCCGTTTTTT. Its protein is CSARDSARGGTGEPFF.

The V call is TRBV6-1, the J call TRBJ2-7; D unresolved. Trimming shortened V by 3 bases and J by 3 bases, and 9 bases separated the two germline ends. The CDR3 loop spans 13 amino acids. Germline V gene lookup returns CDR1 MNHNS and CDR2 SASEGT. The CDR3 bases are TGTGCCAGCAGTGAGGGGTCCAACTACGAGCAGTACTTC. Encoded protein: CASSEGSNYEQYF.

The gene calls are TRBV2 and TRBJ2-5; D ambiguous. The ends were cut back, 8 bases at V and 5 bases at J, with 12 bases in the middle. Per germline, CDR1 SNHLY and CDR2 FYNNEI. The CDR3 is 12 residues long. The CDR3 protein is CASGSPPETQYF. The CDR3 DNA reads TGTGCCAGCGGCAGTCCTCCGGAGACCCAGTACTTC.

This chain links TRBV29-1 with TRBJ2-3; 7 nucleotides match TRBD1. V was clipped by 4 bases and J by 2 bases; unmatched bases: 9. The germline gives CDR1 SQVTM, CDR2 ANQGSEA. This CDR3 is 15 amino acids long. CDR3 coding DNA: TGCAGCGTTGTAGACGGGACAGCTAACACAGATACGCAGTATTTT. This translates into CSVVDGTANTDTQYF.

The chain couples TRBV4-2 to TRBJ1-4; D may be TRBD1 (5 bases). CDR1 LGHNA and CDR2 YNFKEQ come from the germline V gene. The CDR3 is 16 amino acids. V dropped 5 bases and J dropped 2 bases, with 15 bases sitting between them. The DNA for the CDR3 is TGTGCCAGCAGCTACAACCCGGGGCGGACTAATGAAAAACTGTTTTTT. Encoded protein: CASSYNPGRTNEKLFF.

The CDR3 DNA reads as TGTGCCAGCAGTGTGGAATACCAAGAGACCCAGTACTTC. Translated, it gives CASSVEYQETQYF. The chain joins TRBV2 to TRBJ2-5; D is undetermined. Deletions cut 4 bases from V and 0 bases from J, with 6 bases between. Germline CDR1 reads SNHLY; CDR2 reads FYNNEI. This CDR3 is 13 amino acids long.

V gene TRBV7-9 combines with J gene TRBJ1-1; 7 nucleotides match TRBD1. The CDR3 loop spans 15 amino acids. Looked up from germline, CDR1 is SEHNR and CDR2 is FQNEAQ (reference sequence). With 5 bases clipped from V and 0 bases from J, the junction kept 6 bases outside the gene matches. The CDR3 loop reads CASSTRTGMNTEAFF. For the CDR3, the DNA is TGTGCCAGCAGCACCAGGACAGGCATGAACACTGAAGCTTTCTTT.